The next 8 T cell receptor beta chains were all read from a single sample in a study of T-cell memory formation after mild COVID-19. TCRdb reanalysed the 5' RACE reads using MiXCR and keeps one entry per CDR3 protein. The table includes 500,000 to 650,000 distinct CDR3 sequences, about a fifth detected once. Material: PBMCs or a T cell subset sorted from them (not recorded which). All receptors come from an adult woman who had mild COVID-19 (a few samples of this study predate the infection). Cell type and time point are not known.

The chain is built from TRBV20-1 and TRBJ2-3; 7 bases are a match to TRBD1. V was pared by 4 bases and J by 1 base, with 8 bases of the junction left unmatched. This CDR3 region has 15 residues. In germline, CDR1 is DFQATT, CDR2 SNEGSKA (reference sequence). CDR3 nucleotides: TGCAGTGCTACGGCCCGGACAGGCCGCACAGATACGCAGTATTTT. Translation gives CSATARTGRTDTQYF.

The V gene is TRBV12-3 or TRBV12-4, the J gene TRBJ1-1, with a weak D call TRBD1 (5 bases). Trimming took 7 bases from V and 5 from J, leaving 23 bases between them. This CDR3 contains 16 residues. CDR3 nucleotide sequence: TGTGCCAGCATTTCGACGCCAGCGGGCAGGGCAACTGAAGCTTTCTTT. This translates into CASISTPAGRATEAFF.

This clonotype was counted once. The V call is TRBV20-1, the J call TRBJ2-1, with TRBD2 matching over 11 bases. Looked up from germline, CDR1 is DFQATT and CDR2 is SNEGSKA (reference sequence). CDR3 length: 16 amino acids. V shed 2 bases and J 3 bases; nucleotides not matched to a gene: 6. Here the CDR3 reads CSARLEGTSGYNEQFF. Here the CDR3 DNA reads TGCAGTGCTAGACTGGAAGGGACTAGCGGCTACAATGAGCAGTTCTTC.

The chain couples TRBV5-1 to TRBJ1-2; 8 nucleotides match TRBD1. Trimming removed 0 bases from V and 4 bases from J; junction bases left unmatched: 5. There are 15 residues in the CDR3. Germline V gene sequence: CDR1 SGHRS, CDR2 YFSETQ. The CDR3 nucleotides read TGCGCCAGCAGCTTGGACCGACAGGGGTTCTATGGCTACACCTTC. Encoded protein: CASSLDRQGFYGYTF.

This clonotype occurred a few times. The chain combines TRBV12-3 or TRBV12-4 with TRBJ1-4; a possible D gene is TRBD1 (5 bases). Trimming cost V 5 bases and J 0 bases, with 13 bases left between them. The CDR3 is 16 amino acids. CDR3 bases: TGTGCCAGCAGTCAACAGGACATCGCAACTAATGAAAAACTGTTTTTT. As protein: CASSQQDIATNEKLFF.

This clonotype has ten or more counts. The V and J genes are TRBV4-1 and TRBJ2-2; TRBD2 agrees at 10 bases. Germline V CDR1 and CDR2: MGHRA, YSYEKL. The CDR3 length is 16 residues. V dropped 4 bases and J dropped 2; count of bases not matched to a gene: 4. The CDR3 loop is CASSRRTSGNTGELFF. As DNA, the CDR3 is TGCGCCAGCAGCCGCCGGACTAGCGGAAACACCGGGGAGCTGTTTTTT.

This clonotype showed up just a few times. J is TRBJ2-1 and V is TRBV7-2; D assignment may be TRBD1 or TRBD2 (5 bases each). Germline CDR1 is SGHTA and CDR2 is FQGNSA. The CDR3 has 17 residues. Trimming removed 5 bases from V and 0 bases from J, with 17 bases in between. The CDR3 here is CASSLPSGRSSYNEQFF. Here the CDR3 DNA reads TGTGCCAGCAGCCTCCCTTCGGGGCGGAGCTCCTACAATGAGCAGTTCTTC.

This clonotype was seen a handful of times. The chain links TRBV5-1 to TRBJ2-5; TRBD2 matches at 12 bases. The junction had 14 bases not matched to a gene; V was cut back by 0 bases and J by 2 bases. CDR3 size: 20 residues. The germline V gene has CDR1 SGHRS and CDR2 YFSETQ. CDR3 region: CASSLVFAGTTSGGQETQYF. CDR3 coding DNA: TGCGCCAGCAGCTTGGTTTTCGCAGGGACGACTAGCGGGGGACAAGAGACCCAGTACTTC. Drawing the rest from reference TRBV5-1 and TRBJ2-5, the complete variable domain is KAGVTQTPRYLIKTRGQQVTLSCSPISGHRSVSWYQQTPGQGLQFLFEYFSETQRNKGNFPGRFSGRQFSNSRSEMNVSTLELGDSALYLCASSLVFAGTTSGGQETQYFGPGTRLLVL.